This T cell receptor beta chain was profiled in a study of control samples from healthy donors and cancer patients. Germline CDR1 and CDR2: LGHDT and YNNKEL (reference sequence). This CDR3 has 15 residues. V lost 4 bases, J lost 0 bases, and 10 bases lay in between. Assay: immunoSEQ multiplex PCR; the TCRdb copy retains only in-frame clones and omits some. The data contain around 68,000 clones, approximately 86% of them singletons. Material for sequencing was blood. The receptor was isolated from a man aged 60 to 75 in good health. V and J are TRBV3-1 (or the pseudogene TRBV3-2) and TRBJ1-3, with D perhaps TRBD1 (5 bases). The CDR3 loop is CASSRLQGSGNTIYF. The CDR3 coding sequence is TGTGCCAGCAGCCGTCTTCAGGGCTCTGGAAACACCATATATTTT.